This T cell receptor beta chain came from a study of control samples from healthy donors and cancer patients. Clones were read by immunoSEQ multiplex PCR, and TCRdb kept only the in-frame ones, dropping some. The table shows approximately 120,000 clones, with roughly nine tenths occurring only once. This CDR3 region has 15 residues. The germline V gene encodes CDR1 KGHSH and CDR2 LQKENI. V gave up 2 bases and J gave up 8 bases; unmatched junction bases: 9. V and J are TRBV18 and TRBJ2-1; TRBD2 agrees at 7 bases. The TCR comes from a human donor in good health. The donor label of this sample is uncertain. Source material: blood. DNA for the CDR3: TGTGCCAGCTCACCAGCGGGGGAGGCAAGGGATGAGCAGTTCTTC. Amino acids: CASSPAGEARDEQFF.